One and the same sample provided the 16 T cell receptor beta chains below, sequenced in a study of long-term antiretroviral therapy in people with HIV. Version v3.0 of the immunoSEQ assay ran at survey level. Libraries were prepared by immunoSEQ multiplex PCR; TCRdb keeps only in-frame clonotypes and omits some of them. The table records just under 10,000 clones, roughly three quarters of them present only once. Specimen: unsorted PBMCs, collected 1.8 years before starting antiretroviral therapy. The receptor set was obtained from a man in his forties or fifties with HIV.

This chain uses TRBV11-3 with TRBJ2-7; 9 bases agree with TRBD2. This CDR3 is 14 amino acids long. Per the germline V gene, CDR1 is SGHNT and CDR2 is YENEEA. Germline trimming cut 4 bases from V and 4 bases from J; bases unmatched to any gene: 5. CDR3 coding DNA: TGTGCCAGCAGCTCCCGACTAGCGGCTTACGAGCAGTACTTC. It encodes CASSSRLAAYEQYF. Supplemented by reference TRBV11-3 and TRBJ2-7, the full variable domain reads EAGVVQSPRYKIIEKKQPVAFWCNPISGHNTLYWYLQNLGQGPELLIRYENEEAVDDSQLPKDRFSAERLKGVDSTLKIQPAELGDSAVYLCASSSRLAAYEQYFGPGTRLTVT.

This clone showed up just once. The V gene is TRBV5-4, the J gene TRBJ2-3; 9 bases line up with TRBD1. CDR1 and CDR2 from the germline V gene are SGHNT and YYREEE (reference sequence). J lost 5 bases, V lost 4 bases, and 5 bases had no gene match. The CDR3 covers 14 residues. Here the CDR3 DNA reads TGTGCCAGCAGCCCGGGACAGGGAAAAGATACGCAGTATTTT. Translating gives CASSPGQGKDTQYF.

This clone was observed a handful of times. This chain connects TRBV6-5 to TRBJ1-6; 9 bases align to TRBD1. Per germline, CDR1 MNHEY and CDR2 SVGAGI. V gave up 7 bases and J gave up 8 bases; unmatched junction bases: 9. The CDR3 extends over 15 amino acids. The CDR3 sequence: CASKKDRGNDSPLHF. DNA for the CDR3: TGTGCCAGCAAAAAGGACAGGGGAAACGATTCACCCCTCCACTTT.

This clone was found a few times. The chain joins TRBV28 to TRBJ2-7; 7 nucleotides line up with TRBD1. The V and J ends lost 2 bases and 2 bases, in that order; junction bases with no gene match: 6. The V gene's germline CDR1 is MDHEN and CDR2 SYDVKM. This CDR3 has 15 residues. CDR3 coding DNA: TGTGCCAGCAGTTTAGAGGGGGCAGGAACCTACGAGCAGTACTTC. It specifies CASSLEGAGTYEQYF.

The chain carries TRBV10-3 and TRBJ2-5, with 7 bases identical to TRBD1. Germline loops: CDR1 ENHRY, CDR2 SYGVKD. This CDR3 region has 16 residues. Trimming at V came to 2 bases and at J to 3 bases, leaving 9 bases not matched to a gene. The CDR3 spells CAISEGTEEEKETQYF. In DNA form, the CDR3 reads TGTGCCATCAGTGAGGGGACAGAGGAGGAAAAAGAGACCCAGTACTTC.

The chain joins TRBV6-1 to TRBJ2-2; 9 bases map to TRBD1. CDR1 MNHNS and CDR2 SASEGT come from the germline V gene. The CDR3 is 24 residues long. V lost 0 bases and J lost 2; bases outside the gene matches: 25. In nucleotides, the CDR3 is TGTGCCAGCAGTGAAGCGCTTCAAGTACTCGACCTTCCAGGACAGGGGAGAAACACCGGGGAGCTGTTTTTT. Encoded protein: CASSEALQVLDLPGQGRNTGELFF.

The chain is built from TRBV19 and TRBJ1-5, with a tentative D call TRBD1 (5 bases). The germline CDR1 and CDR2 sequences are LNHDA and SQIVND (reference sequence). This CDR3 is 15 amino acids long. V lost 3 bases, J lost 0 bases, and 9 bases lay in between. The CDR3 coding sequence is TGTGCCAGTAGTATGGGGGGGTATAGCAATCAGCCCCAGCATTTT. Translated: CASSMGGYSNQPQHF.

The rearrangement links TRBV19 to TRBJ2-7; D may be TRBD1 (6 bases). V was shortened by 1 base and J by 5 bases, with 12 bases between the two germline ends. The CDR3 runs 14 residues. Germline V gene data show CDR1 as LNHDA and CDR2 as SQIVND (reference sequence). The CDR3 loop reads CASSIGPGANEQYF. The DNA for the CDR3 is TGTGCCAGTAGTATAGGGCCAGGGGCGAACGAGCAGTACTTC.

This chain links TRBV5-1 with TRBJ2-7, with D unresolved. The CDR3 runs 13 residues. V was cut by 1 base and J by 3 bases, with 8 bases left in between. Germline V gene sequence: CDR1 SGHRS, CDR2 YFSETQ. DNA of the CDR3: TGCGCCAGCAGCTTGTTGGGTGACTACGAGCAGTACTTC. Amino acid sequence: CASSLLGDYEQYF.

The chain joins TRBV11-3 to TRBJ2-7; TRBD1 matches 11 bases. This CDR3 is 15 amino acids long. V shed 7 bases, J shed 5 bases, and the junction held 10 bases outside the gene matches. Germline V lookup: CDR1 SGHNT, CDR2 YENEEA. The CDR3 nucleotides read TGTGCCAGCAAATCCCCCCCGGGACAGGGGGACGAGCAGTACTTC. Its translation is CASKSPPGQGDEQYF. The variable domain in full, completed from reference TRBV11-3 and TRBJ2-7, reads EAGVVQSPRYKIIEKKQPVAFWCNPISGHNTLYWYLQNLGQGPELLIRYENEEAVDDSQLPKDRFSAERLKGVDSTLKIQPAELGDSAVYLCASKSPPGQGDEQYFGPGTRLTVT.

V usage is TRBV7-9 and J usage is TRBJ1-1; possible D gene TRBD1, 5 bases. Germline V gene lookup returns CDR1 SEHNR and CDR2 FQNEAQ (reference sequence). V lost 1 base and J 5 bases, leaving 8 bases between the germline ends. The CDR3 totals 13 residues. The CDR3 loop reads CASSLDGGTEAFF. In nucleotides, the CDR3 is TGTGCCAGCAGCTTAGACGGGGGGACTGAAGCTTTCTTT.

A few counts support this clone. This chain uses TRBV4-1 with TRBJ2-7, with D perhaps matching TRBD1 (5 bases). The V gene's germline CDR1 is MGHRA and CDR2 YSYEKL. Trimming stripped 4 bases from V and 4 bases from J, with 14 bases between. CDR3 length: 14 residues. The CDR3 sequence is CASSPSGSGYEQYF. The CDR3 DNA reads TGCGCCAGCAGCCCATCAGGGTCTGGGTACGAGCAGTACTTC.

The chain uses TRBV4-1 and TRBJ1-3; no definite D call. Trimming removed 4 bases at V and 2 bases at J, with 6 bases between. The CDR3 has 13 residues. Germline V gene sequence: CDR1 MGHRA, CDR2 YSYEKL. CDR3 protein: CASSRTAGNTIYF. CDR3 DNA: TGCGCCAGCAGCCGGACGGCTGGAAACACCATATATTTT.

The genes are TRBV6-5 and TRBJ2-3; TRBD1 aligns across 9 bases. Germline CDR1 is MNHEY and CDR2 is SVGAGI. The CDR3 totals 15 residues. The trim removed 0 bases at V and 4 bases at J, leaving 2 bases unmatched. CDR3 DNA sequence: TGTGCCAGCAGTTACTCGGGACAGGGTGCAGATACGCAGTATTTT. Encoded protein: CASSYSGQGADTQYF.

The chain is built from TRBV27 and TRBJ1-2; tentatively, D is TRBD1 (6 bases). CDR3 length: 17 amino acids. Trimming pared 5 bases from V and 0 bases from J, leaving 19 bases between. Germline CDR1 and CDR2: MNHEY and SMNVEV (reference sequence). CDR3 nucleotides: TGTGCCAGCAGTCCAGAGGACAGAAGCGAGGCTAACTATGGCTACACCTTC. It specifies CASSPEDRSEANYGYTF.

This chain joins TRBV6-1 and TRBJ2-7; 7 nucleotides agree with TRBD2. The V gene end was trimmed by 4 bases and the J gene end by 4 bases; junction bases not matched to a gene: 4. This CDR3 is 13 amino acids long. CDR1 and CDR2 (germline): MNHNS, SASEGT. The CDR3 DNA reads TGTGCCAGCAGTGCGGAGGGAGGGTACGAGCAGTACTTC. Residues: CASSAEGGYEQYF.